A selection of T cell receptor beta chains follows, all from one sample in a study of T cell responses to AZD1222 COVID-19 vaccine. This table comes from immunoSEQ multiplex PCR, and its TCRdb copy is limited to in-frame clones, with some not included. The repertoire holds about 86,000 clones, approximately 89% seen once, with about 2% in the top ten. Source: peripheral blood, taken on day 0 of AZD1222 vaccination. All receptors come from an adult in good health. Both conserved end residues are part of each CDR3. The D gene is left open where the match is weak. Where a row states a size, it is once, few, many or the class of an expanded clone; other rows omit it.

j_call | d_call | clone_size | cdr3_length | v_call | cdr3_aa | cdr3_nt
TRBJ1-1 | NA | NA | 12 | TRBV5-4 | CASRNWNTEAFF | TGTGCCAGCAGGAACTGGAACACTGAAGCTTTCTTT
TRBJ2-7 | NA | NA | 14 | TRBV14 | CASRESGRAYEQYF | TGTGCCAGCAGGGAATCCGGGAGAGCCTACGAGCAGTACTTC
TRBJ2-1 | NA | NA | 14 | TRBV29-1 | CSASGFGGYNEQFF | TGCAGCGCCTCAGGTTTTGGCGGATACAATGAGCAGTTCTTC
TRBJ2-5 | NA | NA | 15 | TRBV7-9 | CASSSSSLLSETQYF | TGTGCCAGCAGCTCTAGCTCACTGCTTTCGGAGACCCAGTACTTC
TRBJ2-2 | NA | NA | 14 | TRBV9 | CASSVDTGTGELFF | TGTGCCAGCAGCGTAGACACAGGGACCGGGGAGCTGTTTTTT
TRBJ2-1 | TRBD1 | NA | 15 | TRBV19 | CASSIPGTGEYEQFF | TGTGCCAGTAGTATTCCCGGGACAGGGGAGTATGAGCAGTTCTTC
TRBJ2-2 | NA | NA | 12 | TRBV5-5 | CASSWGSGELFF | TGTGCCAGCAGCTGGGGGTCCGGGGAGCTGTTTTTT
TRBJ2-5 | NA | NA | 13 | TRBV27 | CASSNRMGETQYF | TGTGCCAGCAGTAACAGGATGGGAGAGACCCAGTACTTC
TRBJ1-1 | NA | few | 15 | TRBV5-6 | CASSLGLLSNTEAFF | TGTGCCAGCAGCTTGGGGTTGTTGTCGAACACTGAAGCTTTCTTT
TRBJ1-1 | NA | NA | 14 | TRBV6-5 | CASTQTAGWTEAFF | TGTGCCAGCACTCAAACGGCAGGGTGGACTGAAGCTTTCTTT
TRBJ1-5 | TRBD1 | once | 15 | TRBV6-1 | CASSEQGTGNQPQHF | TGTGCCAGCAGTGAACAAGGGACAGGGAACCAGCCCCAGCATTTT
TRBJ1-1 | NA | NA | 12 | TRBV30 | CALSRGGPEAFF | TGTGCCTTATCGCGGGGAGGCCCTGAAGCTTTCTTT
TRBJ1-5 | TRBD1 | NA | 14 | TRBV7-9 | CASSPGTGNQPQHF | TGTGCCAGCAGCCCCGGGACAGGGAATCAGCCCCAGCATTTT
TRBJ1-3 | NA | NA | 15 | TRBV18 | CASSPGTTSGNTIYF | TGTGCCAGCTCACCAGGGACCACGTCTGGAAACACCATATATTTT
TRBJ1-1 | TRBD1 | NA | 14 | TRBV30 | CAWSATGYNTEAFF | TGTGCCTGGAGTGCGACAGGGTATAACACTGAAGCTTTCTTT
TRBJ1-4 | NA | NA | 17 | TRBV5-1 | CASSLVPRGRANEKLFF | TGCGCCAGCAGCTTGGTCCCGCGGGGGAGGGCTAATGAAAAACTGTTTTTT
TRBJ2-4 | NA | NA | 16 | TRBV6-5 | CASTYLANIAKNIQYF | TGTGCCAGCACTTACCTAGCGAACATAGCCAAAAACATTCAGTACTTC
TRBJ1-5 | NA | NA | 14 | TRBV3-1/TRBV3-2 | CASSHEGSNQPQHF | TGTGCCAGCAGCCACGAGGGAAGCAATCAGCCCCAGCATTTT
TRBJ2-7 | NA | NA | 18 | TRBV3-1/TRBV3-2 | CASSQARITGTNSYEQYF | TGTGCCAGCAGCCAAGCTAGAATCACAGGGACAAATTCCTACGAGCAGTACTTC
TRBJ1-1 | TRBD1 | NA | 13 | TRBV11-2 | CASSRRQGTEAFF | TGTGCCAGCAGCCGCCGACAGGGCACTGAAGCTTTCTTT
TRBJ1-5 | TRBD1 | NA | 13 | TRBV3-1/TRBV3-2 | CASSRDRDQPQHF | TGTGCCAGCAGCCGGGACAGGGATCAGCCCCAGCATTTT
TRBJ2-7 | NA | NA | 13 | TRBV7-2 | CASSGGGSYEQYF | TGTGCCAGCAGCGGCGGCGGCTCCTACGAGCAGTACTTC
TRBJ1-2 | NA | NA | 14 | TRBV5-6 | CASSPTGANYGYTF | TGTGCCAGCAGCCCTACCGGGGCCAACTATGGCTACACCTTC
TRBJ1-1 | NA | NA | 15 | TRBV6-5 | CASQAVTGRSTEAFF | TGTGCCAGCCAAGCCGTTACTGGGCGTTCCACTGAAGCTTTCTTT
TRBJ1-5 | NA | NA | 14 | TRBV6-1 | CASSEGAGNQPQHF | TGTGCCAGCAGTGAAGGGGCAGGCAATCAGCCCCAGCATTTT
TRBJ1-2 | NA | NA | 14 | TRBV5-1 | CASSLARAVDGYTF | TGCGCCAGCAGCTTGGCCAGGGCAGTAGATGGCTACACCTTC
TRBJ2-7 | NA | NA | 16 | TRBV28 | CASRRQTLPSSYEQYF | TGTGCCAGCAGGCGACAGACCTTACCTTCCTCCTACGAGCAGTACTTC
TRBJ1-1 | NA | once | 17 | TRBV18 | CASSPLGPGTENTEAFF | TGTGCCAGCTCACCACTGGGGCCCGGGACTGAGAACACTGAAGCTTTCTTT
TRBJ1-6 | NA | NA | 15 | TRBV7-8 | CASSVQDTYNSPLHF | TGTGCCAGCAGCGTCCAGGACACCTATAATTCACCCCTCCACTTT
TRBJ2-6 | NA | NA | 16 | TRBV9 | CASSVGGNSGANVLTF | TGTGCCAGCAGCGTAGGGGGCAACTCTGGGGCCAACGTCCTGACTTTC
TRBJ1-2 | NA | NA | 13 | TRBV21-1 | CASSKEAIYGYTF | TGTGCCAGCAGCAAAGAGGCAATCTATGGCTACACCTTC